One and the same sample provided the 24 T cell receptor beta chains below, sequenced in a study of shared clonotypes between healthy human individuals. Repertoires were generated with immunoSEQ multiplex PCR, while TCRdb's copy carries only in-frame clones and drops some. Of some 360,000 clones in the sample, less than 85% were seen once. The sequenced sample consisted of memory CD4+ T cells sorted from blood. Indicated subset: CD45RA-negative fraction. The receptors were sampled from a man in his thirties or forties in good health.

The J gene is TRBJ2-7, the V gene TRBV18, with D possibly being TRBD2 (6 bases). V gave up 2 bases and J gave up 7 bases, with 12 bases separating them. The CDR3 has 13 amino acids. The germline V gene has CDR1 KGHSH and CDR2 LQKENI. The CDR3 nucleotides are TGTGCCAGCTCACCAATAGGGGCGGGGGAGCAGTACTTC. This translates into CASSPIGAGEQYF.

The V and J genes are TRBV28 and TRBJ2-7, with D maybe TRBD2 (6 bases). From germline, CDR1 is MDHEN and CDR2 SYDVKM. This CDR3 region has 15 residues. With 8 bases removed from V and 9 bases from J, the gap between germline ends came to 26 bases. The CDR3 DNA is TGTGCCAGCCACCGTACGGGAGCTACGAGCTCTGGGCAGTACTTC. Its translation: CASHRTGATSSGQYF. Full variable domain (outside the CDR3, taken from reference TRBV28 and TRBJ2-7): DVKVTQSSRYLVKRTGEKVFLECVQDMDHENMFWYRQDPGLGLRLIYFSYDVKMKEKGDIPEGYSVSREKKERFSLILESASTNQTSMYLCASHRTGATSSGQYFGPGTRLTVT.

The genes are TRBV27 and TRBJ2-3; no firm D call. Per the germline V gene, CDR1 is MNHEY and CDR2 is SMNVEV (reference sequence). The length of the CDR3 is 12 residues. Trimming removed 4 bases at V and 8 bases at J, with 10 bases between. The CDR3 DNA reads TGTGCCAGCAGTTCCCGTTTAGCTACGCAGTATTTT. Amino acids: CASSSRLATQYF.

The CDR3 loop reads CASSPRGHGGNIQYF. The CDR3 region has the DNA TGTGCCAGCAGCCCACGGGGCCATGGGGGAAACATTCAGTACTTC. The chain is built from TRBV7-6 and TRBJ2-4; D tentatively fits TRBD1 or TRBD2 (5 bases each). Trimming took 5 bases from V and 6 from J, leaving 17 bases between them. CDR3 size: 15 residues. CDR1 is SGHVS and CDR2 is FNYEAQ in the germline V gene.

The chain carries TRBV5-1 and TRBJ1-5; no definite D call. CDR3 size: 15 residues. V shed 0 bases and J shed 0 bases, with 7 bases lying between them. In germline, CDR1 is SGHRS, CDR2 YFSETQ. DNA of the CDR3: TGCGCCAGCAGCTTGGACGGGGATAGCAATCAGCCCCAGCATTTT. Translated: CASSLDGDSNQPQHF.

The DNA of the CDR3 is TGCGCCAGCAGCTCCCTTCCGGGACAGGGATCCAATGAGCAGTTCTTC. Translated, it gives CASSSLPGQGSNEQFF. This chain links TRBV5-1 with TRBJ2-1, with TRBD1 matching over 9 bases. Germline values: CDR1 SGHRS, CDR2 YFSETQ. The junction had 10 bases not matched to a gene; V was cut back by 3 bases and J by 6 bases. The CDR3 totals 16 residues.

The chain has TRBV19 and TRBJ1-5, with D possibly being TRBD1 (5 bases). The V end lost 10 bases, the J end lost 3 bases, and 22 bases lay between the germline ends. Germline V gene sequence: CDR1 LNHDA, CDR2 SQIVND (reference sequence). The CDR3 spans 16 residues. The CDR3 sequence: CATSSWGDPNNQPQHF. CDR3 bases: TGTGCCACCAGCTCCTGGGGGGATCCTAACAATCAGCCCCAGCATTTT.

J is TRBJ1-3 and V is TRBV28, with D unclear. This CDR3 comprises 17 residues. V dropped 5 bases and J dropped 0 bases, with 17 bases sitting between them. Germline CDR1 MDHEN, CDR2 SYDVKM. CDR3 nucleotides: TGTGCCAGCAGTCCCCATGCCGGGCTGAACTCTGGAAACACCATATATTTT. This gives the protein CASSPHAGLNSGNTIYF.

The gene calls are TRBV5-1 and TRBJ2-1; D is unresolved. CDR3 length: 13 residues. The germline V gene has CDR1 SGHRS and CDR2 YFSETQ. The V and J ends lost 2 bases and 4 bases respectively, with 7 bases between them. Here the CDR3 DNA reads TGCGCCAGCAGCTTCTCTGAATACAATGAGCAGTTCTTC. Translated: CASSFSEYNEQFF.

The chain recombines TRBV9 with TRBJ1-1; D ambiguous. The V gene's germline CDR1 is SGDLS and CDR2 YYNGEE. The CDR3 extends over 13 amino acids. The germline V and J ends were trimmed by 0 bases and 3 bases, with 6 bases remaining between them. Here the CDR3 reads CASSVEDDTEAFF. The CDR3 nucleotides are TGTGCCAGCAGCGTAGAAGACGACACTGAAGCTTTCTTT.

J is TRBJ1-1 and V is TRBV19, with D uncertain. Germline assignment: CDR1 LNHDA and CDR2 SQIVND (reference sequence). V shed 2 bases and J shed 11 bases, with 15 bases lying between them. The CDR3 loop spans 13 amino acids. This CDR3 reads CASSIITGERAFF. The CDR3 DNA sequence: TGTGCCAGTAGTATAATTACCGGAGAGCGCGCTTTCTTT.

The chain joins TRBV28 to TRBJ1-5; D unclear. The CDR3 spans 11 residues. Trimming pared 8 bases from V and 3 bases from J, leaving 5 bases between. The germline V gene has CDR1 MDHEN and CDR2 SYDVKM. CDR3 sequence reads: CASAHNQPQHF. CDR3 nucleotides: TGTGCCAGCGCCCACAATCAGCCCCAGCATTTT. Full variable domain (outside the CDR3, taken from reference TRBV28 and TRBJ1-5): DVKVTQSSRYLVKRTGEKVFLECVQDMDHENMFWYRQDPGLGLRLIYFSYDVKMKEKGDIPEGYSVSREKKERFSLILESASTNQTSMYLCASAHNQPQHFGDGTRLSIL.

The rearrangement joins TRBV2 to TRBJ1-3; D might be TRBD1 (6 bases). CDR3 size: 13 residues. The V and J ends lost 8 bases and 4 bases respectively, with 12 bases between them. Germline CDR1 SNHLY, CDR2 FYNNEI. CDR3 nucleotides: TGTGCCAGCGGAGACGGACAGGGAAACACCATATATTTT. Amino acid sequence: CASGDGQGNTIYF. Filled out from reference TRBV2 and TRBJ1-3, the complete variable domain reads EPEVTQTPSHQVTQMGQEVILRCVPISNHLYFYWYRQILGQKVEFLVSFYNNEISEKSEIFDDQFSVERPDGSNFTLKIRSTKLEDSAMYFCASGDGQGNTIYFGEGSWLTVV.

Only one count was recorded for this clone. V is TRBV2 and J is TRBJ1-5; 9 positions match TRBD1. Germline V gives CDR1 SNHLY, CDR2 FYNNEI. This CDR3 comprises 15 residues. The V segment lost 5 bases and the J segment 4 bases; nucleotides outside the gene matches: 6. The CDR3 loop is CASSFQTGGNQPQHF. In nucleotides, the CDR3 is TGTGCCAGCAGTTTCCAGACAGGGGGGAATCAGCCCCAGCATTTT.

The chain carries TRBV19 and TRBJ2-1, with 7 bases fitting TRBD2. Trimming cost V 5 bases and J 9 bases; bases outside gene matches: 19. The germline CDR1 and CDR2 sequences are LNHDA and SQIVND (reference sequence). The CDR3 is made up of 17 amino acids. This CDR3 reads CASSVKTSSVLGGEQFF. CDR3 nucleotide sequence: TGTGCCAGTAGTGTAAAGACTAGCTCGGTTCTTGGTGGTGAGCAGTTCTTC.

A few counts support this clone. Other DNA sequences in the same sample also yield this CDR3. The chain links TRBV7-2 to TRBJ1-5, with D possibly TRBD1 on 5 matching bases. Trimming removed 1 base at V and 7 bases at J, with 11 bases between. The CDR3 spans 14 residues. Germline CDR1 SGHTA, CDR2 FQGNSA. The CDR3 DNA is TGTGCCAGCAGCTTAGGGTCGGGGGGACAGCCCCAGCATTTT. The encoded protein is CASSLGSGGQPQHF.

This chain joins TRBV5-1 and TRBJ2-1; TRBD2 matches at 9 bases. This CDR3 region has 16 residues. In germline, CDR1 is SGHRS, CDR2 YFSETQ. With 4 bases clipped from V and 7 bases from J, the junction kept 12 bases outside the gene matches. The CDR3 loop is CASSGEREARWNEQFF. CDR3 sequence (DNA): TGCGCCAGCAGCGGTGAGCGGGAGGCCAGGTGGAATGAGCAGTTCTTC.

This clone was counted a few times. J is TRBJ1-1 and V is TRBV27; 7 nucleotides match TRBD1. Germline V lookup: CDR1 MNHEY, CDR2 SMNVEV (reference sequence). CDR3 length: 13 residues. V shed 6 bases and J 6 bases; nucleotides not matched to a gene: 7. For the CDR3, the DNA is TGTGCCAGCAGACCCTCAGGGGGGGCTGAAGCTTTCTTT. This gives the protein CASRPSGGAEAFF.

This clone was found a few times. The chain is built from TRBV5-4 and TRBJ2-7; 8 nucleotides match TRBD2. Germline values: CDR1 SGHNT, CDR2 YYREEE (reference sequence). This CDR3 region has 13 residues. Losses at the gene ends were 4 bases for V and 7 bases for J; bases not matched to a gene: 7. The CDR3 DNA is TGTGCCAGCAGCCCTCCCCGCGGGGGGGAGCAGTACTTC. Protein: CASSPPRGGEQYF.

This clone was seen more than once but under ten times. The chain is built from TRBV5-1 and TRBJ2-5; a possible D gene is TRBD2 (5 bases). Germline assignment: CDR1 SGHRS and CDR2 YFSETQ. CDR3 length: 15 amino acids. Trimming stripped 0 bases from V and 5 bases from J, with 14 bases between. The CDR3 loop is CASSLAGNGVETQYF. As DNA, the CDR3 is TGCGCCAGCAGCTTGGCGGGGAATGGAGTCGAGACCCAGTACTTC. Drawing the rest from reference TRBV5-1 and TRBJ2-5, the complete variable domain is KAGVTQTPRYLIKTRGQQVTLSCSPISGHRSVSWYQQTPGQGLQFLFEYFSETQRNKGNFPGRFSGRQFSNSRSEMNVSTLELGDSALYLCASSLAGNGVETQYFGPGTRLLVL.

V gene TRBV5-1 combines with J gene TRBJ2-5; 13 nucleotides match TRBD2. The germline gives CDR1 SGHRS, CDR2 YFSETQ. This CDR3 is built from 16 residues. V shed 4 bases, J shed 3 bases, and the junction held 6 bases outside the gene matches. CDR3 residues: CASSTGLAGVEETQYF. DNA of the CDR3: TGCGCCAGCAGCACAGGACTAGCGGGAGTTGAAGAGACCCAGTACTTC.

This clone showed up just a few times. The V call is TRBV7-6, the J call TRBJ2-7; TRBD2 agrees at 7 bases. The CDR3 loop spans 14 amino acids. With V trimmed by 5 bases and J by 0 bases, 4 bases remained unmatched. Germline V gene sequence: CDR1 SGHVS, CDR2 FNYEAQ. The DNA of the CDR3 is TGTGCCAGCAGCCTGGCGGGGGTCTCCTACGAGCAGTACTTC. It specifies CASSLAGVSYEQYF.

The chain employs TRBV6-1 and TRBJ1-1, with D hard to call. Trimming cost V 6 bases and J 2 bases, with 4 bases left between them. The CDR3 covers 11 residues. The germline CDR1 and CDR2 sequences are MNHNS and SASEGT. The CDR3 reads CASRANTEAFF. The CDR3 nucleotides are TGTGCCAGCAGAGCAAACACTGAAGCTTTCTTT.

CDR3 DNA sequence: TGTGCCAGCAGCCTCGGACAGGGATATGAAAAACTGTTTTTT. Translating gives CASSLGQGYEKLFF. This chain connects TRBV9 to TRBJ1-4; 8 bases are a match to TRBD1. J lost 6 bases, V lost 4 bases, and 5 bases had no gene match. CDR3 length equals 14 residues. CDR1 SGDLS and CDR2 YYNGEE come from the germline V gene.